The sequence of this T cell receptor (beta chain) was determined in a study of blood T cell repertoires in COVID-19 (dated by TCRdb to the early 2020s). Describing the broader study: Collaborator samples came from the United States, Italy and Spain and covered acute and convalescent phases of COVID-19. The samples were drawn from the first 160 participants of the ongoing ImmuneRACE study and from about 1,200 subjects provided by 6 global collaborators. A freely available public database, intended as a resource for researchers studying the immune response to SARS-CoV-2, is where the repertoires were released. The dataset comprised deeply sampled blood TCRbeta repertoires from subjects exposed to, actively infected with, or recovered from COVID-19. Nearly every sample came with metadata listing a de-identified subject ID, COVID-19 status, age in years and sex. Where HLA class I and class II types were available, the types were taken from metadata supplied by the sample provider, not from assay-based typing. The prospective study material was composed of cDNA or gDNA derived from T cells, B-cell-depleted T cells, or PBMCs. General findings and caveats noted by the study authors: The quantity of clinical and demographic metadata differed by source and by participant and was supplied without curation.

Via the germline V gene, CDR1 is SGDLS and CDR2 YYNGEE. The V and J ends are trimmed by 0 bases and 1 base, leaving 4 bases between them. The CDR3 spans 14 residues, from the cysteine through the phenylalanine. The entry retains the CDR3 DNA only, 42 bases that are in frame from base 1. TCRbeta CDR3 regions were amplified from genomic DNA by means of the immunoSEQ Assay, a bias-controlled multiplex PCR. The study's processing was this. The number of nucleated cells in each sample was estimated by amplification of reference gene primers within the assay. To quantify the absolute abundance of each unique TCRbeta CDR3 rearrangement, sequence reads were collapsed and filtered. For each sample, productive Simpson clonality was calculated by taking the square root of Simpson's diversity index across productive rearrangements. TCRdb mirrors the immuneACCESS table, restricted to in-frame sequences. Some clones are absent from its copies; in checked studies, under half trace to an unresolved V gene, and the reason for the others is unknown. V and J calls and clone size are as listed in that table; D and trimming were resolved from the DNA. This sample lists roughly 220,000 clones; around 83% were detected once. Approximately 1.3% of the sample lies in the top ten.

A single count supports this clone. What this receptor recognizes is not known. The input lacks base qualities; no much larger clone sits a single base away. Participants in the prospective study were aged roughly 18 to 89 years, lived in some 24 United States geographic areas, and enrolled through a virtual design. To assign participants to cohorts, the prospective study relied on clinical history that participants themselves reported in a screening survey and a study questionnaire. Each participant in the prospective study had whole blood, serum and a nasopharyngeal or oropharyngeal swab collected by mobile phlebotomists. Prospective study participants could optionally give additional blood draws and questionnaires over an approximately two-month period. Before DNA extraction, prospective study blood samples were shipped either frozen or at room temperature.

The rearranged segments are TRBV9 and TRBJ2-2, with the D gene too uncertain to name. The sample consisted of PBMCs or T cells enriched from blood (not recorded which). The receptor comes from a woman between 40 and 50 years old with acute COVID-19. The CDR3 is CASSVAVNTGELFF. Here is the DNA: TGTGCCAGCAGCGTAGCCGTGAACACCGGGGAGCTGTTTTTT. Outside the CDR3, residues come from the reference TRBV9 and TRBJ2-2 proteins, so the full variable domain is: DSGVTQTPKHLITATGQRVTLRCSPRSGDLSVYWYQQSLDQGLQFLIQYYNGEERAKGNILERFSAQQFPDLHSELNLSSLELGDSALYFCASSVAVNTGELFFGEGSRLTVL.